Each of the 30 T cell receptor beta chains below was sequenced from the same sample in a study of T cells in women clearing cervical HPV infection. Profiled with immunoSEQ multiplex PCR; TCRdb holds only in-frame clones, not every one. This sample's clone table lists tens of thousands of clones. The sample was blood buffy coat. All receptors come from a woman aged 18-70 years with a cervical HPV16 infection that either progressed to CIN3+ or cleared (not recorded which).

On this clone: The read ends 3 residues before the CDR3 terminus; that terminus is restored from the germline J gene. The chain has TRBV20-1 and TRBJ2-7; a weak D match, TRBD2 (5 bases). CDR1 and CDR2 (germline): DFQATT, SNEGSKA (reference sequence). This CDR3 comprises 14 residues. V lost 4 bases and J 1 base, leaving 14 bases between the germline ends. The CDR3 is CSATPPRASYEQYF. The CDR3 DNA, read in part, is TGCAGTGCTACCCCTCCGCGGGCGTCCTACGAG.

CDR3 bases read: TGCGCCAGCAGCCAAGGACAGGAAGAGACC. It codes for CASSQGQEET. The entire CDR3 reads CASSQGQEETQYF. The rearrangement uses TRBV4-1 and TRBJ2-5, with D tentatively TRBD1 (6 bases). The read comes to an end 3 residues before the CDR3 does, leaving the germline J gene to fill in the end. The CDR3 is 13 amino acids. V was cut by 1 base and J by 3 bases, with 6 bases left in between. CDR1 and CDR2 (germline): MGHRA, YSYEKL.

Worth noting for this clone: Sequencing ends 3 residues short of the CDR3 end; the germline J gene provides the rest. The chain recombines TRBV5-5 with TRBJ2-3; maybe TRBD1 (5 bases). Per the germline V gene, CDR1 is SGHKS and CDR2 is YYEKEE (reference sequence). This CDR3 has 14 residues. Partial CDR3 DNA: TGTGCCAGCAGCTCACAGGTAGTTAATCAGCCG. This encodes CASSSQVVNQP. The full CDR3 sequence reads CASSSQVVNQPQYF.

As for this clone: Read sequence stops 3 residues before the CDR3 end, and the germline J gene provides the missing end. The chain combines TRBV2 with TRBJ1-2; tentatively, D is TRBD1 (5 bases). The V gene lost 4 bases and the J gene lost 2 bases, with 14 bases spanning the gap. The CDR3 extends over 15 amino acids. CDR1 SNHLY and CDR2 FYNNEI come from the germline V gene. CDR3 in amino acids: CASSASTGRNYGYTF. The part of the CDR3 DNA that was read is TGTGCCAGCAGTGCCTCTACAGGCCGCAACTATGGC.

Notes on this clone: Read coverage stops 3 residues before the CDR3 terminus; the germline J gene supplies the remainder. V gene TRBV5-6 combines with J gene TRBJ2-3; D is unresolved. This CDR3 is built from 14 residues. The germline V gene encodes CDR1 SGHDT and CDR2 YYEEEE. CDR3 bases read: TGTGCCAGCAGCTTGGGGAATAGCAATCAGCCG. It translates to CASSLGNSNQP. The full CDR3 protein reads CASSLGNSNQPQYF. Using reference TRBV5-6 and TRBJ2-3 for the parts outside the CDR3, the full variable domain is DAGVTQSPTHLIKTRGQQVTLRCSPKSGHDTVSWYQQALGQGPQFIFQYYEEEERQRGNFPDRFSGHQFPNYSSELNVNALLLGDSALYLCASSLGNSNQPQYFGPGTRLTVL.

The CDR3 spells CASSPSRNQETQYF. The DNA read from the CDR3 is TGTGCCAGCTCACCCTCGCGGAATCAAGAGACG. This chain connects TRBV18 to TRBJ2-3; no clear D gene. Read data end 3 residues before the CDR3 end; the end is taken from the germline J gene. CDR1 is KGHSH, CDR2 LQKENI, per germline. This CDR3 has 14 amino acids.

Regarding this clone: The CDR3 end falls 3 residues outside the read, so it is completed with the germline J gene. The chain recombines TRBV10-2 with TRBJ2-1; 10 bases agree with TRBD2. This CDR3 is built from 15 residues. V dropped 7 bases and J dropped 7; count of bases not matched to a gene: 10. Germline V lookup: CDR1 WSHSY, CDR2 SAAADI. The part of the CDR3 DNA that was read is TGCGCCAGCACCCCGACTAGCGGGTACACTAATGAG. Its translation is CASTPTSGYTNE. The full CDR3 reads CASTPTSGYTNEQFF.

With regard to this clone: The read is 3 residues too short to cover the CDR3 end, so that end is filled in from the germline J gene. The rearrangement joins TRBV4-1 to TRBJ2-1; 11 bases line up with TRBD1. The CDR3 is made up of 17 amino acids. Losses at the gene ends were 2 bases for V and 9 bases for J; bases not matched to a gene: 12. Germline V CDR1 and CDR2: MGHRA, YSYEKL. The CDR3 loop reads CASSQPLGDRGFPEQFF. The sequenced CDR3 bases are TGCGCCAGCAGCCAACCTCTGGGGGACAGGGGGTTCCCTGAG.

The CDR3 loop reads CARSFRGKPGPQHF. The part of the CDR3 DNA that was read is TGTGCCAGAAGCTTTCGAGGCAAGCCAGGGCCC. V usage is TRBV5-3 and J usage is TRBJ1-5; no clear D. The CDR3 extends 3 residues past the end of the read, so its final part is completed from the germline J gene. TRBV5-3 counts as an open reading frame of uncertain function. V was shortened by 2 bases and J by 9 bases, with 15 bases between the two germline ends. The CDR3 sequence is 14 residues long.

Here the CDR3 reads CASSLEGEGLADTQYF. The DNA read from the CDR3 is TGCGCCAGCAGCTTGGAGGGGGAAGGGTTGGCAGATACG. J is TRBJ2-3 and V is TRBV5-1; perhaps TRBD1 as D (6 bases). The read falls 3 residues short of the CDR3 end, and the missing part is taken from the germline J gene. CDR3 size: 16 residues. The germline gives CDR1 SGHRS, CDR2 YFSETQ. The V end was cut by 0 bases, the J end by 4 bases, with 15 bases between.

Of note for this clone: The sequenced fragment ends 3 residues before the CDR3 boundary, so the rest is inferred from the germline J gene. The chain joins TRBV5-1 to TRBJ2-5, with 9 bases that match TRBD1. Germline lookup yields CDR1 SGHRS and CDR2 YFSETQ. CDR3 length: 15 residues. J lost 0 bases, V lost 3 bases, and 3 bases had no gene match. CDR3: CASSSGQGNQETQYF. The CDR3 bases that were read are TGCGCCAGCAGCTCAGGACAGGGGAACCAAGAGACC.

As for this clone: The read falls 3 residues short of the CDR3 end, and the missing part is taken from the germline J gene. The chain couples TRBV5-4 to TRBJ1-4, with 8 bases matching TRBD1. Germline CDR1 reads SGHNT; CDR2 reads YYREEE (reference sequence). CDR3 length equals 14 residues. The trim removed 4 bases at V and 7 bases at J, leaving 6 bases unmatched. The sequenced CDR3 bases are TGTGCCAGCAGCCACCGGGACAGGCCTGAAAAA. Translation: CASSHRDRPEK. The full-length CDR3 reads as CASSHRDRPEKLFF.

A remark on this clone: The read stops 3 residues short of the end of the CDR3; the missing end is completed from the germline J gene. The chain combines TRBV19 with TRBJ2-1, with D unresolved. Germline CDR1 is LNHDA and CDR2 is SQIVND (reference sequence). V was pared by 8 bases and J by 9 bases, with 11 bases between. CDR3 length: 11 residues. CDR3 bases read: TGTGCCAGTTCCATCGCGGCTGAG. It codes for CASSIAAE. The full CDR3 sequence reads CASSIAAEQFF.

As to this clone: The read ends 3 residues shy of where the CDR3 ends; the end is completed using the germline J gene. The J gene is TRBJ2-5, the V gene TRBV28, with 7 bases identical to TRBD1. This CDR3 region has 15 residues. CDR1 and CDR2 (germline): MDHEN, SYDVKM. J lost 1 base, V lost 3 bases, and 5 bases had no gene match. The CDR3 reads CASSLPRGIQETQYF. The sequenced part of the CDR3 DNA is TGTGCCAGCAGTTTGCCCAGGGGGATCCAAGAGACC.

The CDR3: CSASRAAQYF. The CDR3 DNA, read in part, is TGCAGTGCTAGCAGGGCAGCT. The V and J genes are TRBV20-1 and TRBJ2-4, with D perhaps matching TRBD1 (5 bases). The CDR3 is cut off 3 residues early in the read; its end comes from the germline J gene. The CDR3 extends over 10 amino acids. Germline V CDR1 and CDR2: DFQATT, SNEGSKA (reference sequence).

The CDR3 protein is CASSLQYEAFF. The part of the CDR3 DNA that was read is TGTGCCAGCAGCCTACAGTATGAA. The rearrangement joins TRBV5-5 to TRBJ1-1; D is unresolved. From the germline J gene comes the end of the CDR3, since the read stops 3 residues before it. Trimming shortened V by 4 bases and J by 7 bases, and 8 bases separated the two germline ends. The CDR3 runs to 11 residues. Germline lookup yields CDR1 SGHKS and CDR2 YYEKEE (reference sequence).

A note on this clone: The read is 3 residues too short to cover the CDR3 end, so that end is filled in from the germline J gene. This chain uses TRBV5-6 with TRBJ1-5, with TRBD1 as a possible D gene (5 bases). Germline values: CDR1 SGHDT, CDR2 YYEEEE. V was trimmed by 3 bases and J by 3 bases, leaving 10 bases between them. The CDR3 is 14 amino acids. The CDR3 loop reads CASSWGGVNQPQHF. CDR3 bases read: TGTGCCAGCAGCTGGGGGGGGGTCAATCAGCCC.

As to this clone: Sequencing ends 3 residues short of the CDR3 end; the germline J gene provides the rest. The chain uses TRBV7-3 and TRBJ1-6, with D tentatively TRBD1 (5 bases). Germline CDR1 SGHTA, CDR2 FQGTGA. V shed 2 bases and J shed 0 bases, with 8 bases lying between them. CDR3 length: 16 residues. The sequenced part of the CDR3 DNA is TGTGCCAGCAGCTTATCAGGGAGCTCCTATAATTCACCC. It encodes CASSLSGSSYNSP. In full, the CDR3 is CASSLSGSSYNSPLHF.

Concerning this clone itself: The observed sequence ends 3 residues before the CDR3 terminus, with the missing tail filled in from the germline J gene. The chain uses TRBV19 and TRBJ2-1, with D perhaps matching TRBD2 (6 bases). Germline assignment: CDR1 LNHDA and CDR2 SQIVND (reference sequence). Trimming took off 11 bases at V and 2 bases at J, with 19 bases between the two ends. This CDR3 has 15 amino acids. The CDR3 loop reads CASAYGASAYNEQFF. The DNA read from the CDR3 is TGTGCCTCGGCGTACGGGGCTAGCGCCTACAATGAG.

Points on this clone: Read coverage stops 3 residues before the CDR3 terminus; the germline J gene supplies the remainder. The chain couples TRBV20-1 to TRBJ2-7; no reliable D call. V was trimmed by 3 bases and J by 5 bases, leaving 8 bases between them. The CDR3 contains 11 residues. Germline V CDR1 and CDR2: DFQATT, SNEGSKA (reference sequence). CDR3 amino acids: CSASNLNEQYF. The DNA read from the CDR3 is TGCAGTGCTAGTAACTTGAACGAG.

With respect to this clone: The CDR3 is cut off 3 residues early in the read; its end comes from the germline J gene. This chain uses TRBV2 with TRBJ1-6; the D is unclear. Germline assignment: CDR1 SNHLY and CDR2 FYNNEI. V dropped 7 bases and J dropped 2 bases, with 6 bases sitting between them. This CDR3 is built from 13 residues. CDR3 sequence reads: CASTVTYNSPLHF. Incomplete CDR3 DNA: TGTGCCAGCACGGTCACCTATAATTCACCC.

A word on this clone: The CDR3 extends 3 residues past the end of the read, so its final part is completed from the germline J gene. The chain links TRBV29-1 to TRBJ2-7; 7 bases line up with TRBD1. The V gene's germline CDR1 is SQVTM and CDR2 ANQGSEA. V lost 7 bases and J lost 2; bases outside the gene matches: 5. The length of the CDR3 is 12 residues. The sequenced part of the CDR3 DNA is TGCAGCGCTGGGGACAGCCCCTACGAG. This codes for CSAGDSPYE. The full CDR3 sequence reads CSAGDSPYEQYF.

CDR3: CASSWVPRGNEQFF. The CDR3 bases that were read are TGTGCCAGCAGCTGGGTTCCCCGGGGGAATGAG. The rearrangement links TRBV6-2 or TRBV6-3 to TRBJ2-1; weak D call: TRBD2 (6 bases). Coverage ceases 3 residues before the CDR3 finishes, and the germline J gene fills in the end. This CDR3 has 14 amino acids. The V gene's germline CDR1 is MNHEY and CDR2 SVGEGT. The ends were cut back, 6 bases at V and 7 bases at J, with 16 bases in the middle.

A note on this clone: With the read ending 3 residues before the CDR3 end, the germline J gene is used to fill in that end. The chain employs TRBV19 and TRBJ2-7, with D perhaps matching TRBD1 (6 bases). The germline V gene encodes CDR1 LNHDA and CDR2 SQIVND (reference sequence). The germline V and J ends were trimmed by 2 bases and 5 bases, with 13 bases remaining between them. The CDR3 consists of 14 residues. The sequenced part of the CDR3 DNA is TGTGCCAGTAGTATACAAGGGGGTTTCGACGAG. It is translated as CASSIQGGFDE. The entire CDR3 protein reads CASSIQGGFDEQYF.

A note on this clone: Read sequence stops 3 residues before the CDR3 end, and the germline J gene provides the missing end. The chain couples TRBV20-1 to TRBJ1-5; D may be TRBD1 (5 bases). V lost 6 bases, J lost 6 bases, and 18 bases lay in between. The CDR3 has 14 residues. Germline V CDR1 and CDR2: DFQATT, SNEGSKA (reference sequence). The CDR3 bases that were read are TGCAGTGCCGCCCGGGCAGGGTCGCTTCAGCCC. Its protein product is CSAARAGSLQP. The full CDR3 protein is CSAARAGSLQPQHF.

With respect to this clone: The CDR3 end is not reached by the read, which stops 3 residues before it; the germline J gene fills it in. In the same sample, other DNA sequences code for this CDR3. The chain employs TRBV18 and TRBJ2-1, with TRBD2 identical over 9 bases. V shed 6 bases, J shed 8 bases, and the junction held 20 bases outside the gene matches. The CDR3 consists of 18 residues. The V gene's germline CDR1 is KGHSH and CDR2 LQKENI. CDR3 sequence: CASSPPRASGVPVDEQFF. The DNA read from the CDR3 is TGTGCCAGCTCCCCCCCCCGGGCTAGCGGGGTACCGGTGGATGAG.

The CDR3 bases that were read are TGTGCCAGCAGCTTAAATAGCGGAGGATTCAATGAG. It translates to CASSLNSGGFNE. The CDR3 reads in full as CASSLNSGGFNEQFF. The V gene is TRBV7-6, the J gene TRBJ2-1, with a weak D call TRBD2 (6 bases). The read is 3 residues too short to cover the CDR3 end, so that end is filled in from the germline J gene. Germline V gene lookup returns CDR1 SGHVS and CDR2 FNYEAQ. The CDR3 totals 15 residues. V was trimmed by 2 bases and J by 6 bases, leaving 14 bases between them.

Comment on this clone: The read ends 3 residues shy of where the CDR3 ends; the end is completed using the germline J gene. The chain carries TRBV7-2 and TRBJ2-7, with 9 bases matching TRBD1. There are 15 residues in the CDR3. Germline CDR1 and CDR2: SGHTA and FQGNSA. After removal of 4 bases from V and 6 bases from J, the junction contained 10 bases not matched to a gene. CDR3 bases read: TGTGCCAGCAGCTCGCGACCGGGACAGGGTGTCGAG. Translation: CASSSRPGQGVE. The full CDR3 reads CASSSRPGQGVEQYF.

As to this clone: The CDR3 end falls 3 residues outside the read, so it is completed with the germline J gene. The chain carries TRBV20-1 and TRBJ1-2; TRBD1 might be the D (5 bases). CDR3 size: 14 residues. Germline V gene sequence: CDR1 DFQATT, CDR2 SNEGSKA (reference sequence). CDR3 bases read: TGCAGTGCTAGCGGCAGGGTTTCCCCGGGAGGC. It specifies CSASGRVSPGG. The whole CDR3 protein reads CSASGRVSPGGYTF.

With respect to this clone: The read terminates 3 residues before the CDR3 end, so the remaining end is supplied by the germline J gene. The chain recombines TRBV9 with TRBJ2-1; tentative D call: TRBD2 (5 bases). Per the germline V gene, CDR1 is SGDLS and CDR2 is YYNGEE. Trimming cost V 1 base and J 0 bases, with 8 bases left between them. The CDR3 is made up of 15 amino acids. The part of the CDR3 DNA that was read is TGTGCCAGCAGCGTAAGCGGAAGCTCCTACAATGAG. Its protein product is CASSVSGSSYNE. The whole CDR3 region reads CASSVSGSSYNEQFF.